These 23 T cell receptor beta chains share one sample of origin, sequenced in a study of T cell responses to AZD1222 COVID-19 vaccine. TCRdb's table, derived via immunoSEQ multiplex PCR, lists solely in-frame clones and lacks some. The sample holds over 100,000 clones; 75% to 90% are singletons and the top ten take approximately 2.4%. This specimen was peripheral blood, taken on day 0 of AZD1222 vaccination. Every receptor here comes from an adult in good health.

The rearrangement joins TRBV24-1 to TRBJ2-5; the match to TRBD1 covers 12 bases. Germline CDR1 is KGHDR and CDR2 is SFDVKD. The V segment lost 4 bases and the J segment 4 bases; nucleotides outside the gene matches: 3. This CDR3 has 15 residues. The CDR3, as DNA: TGTGCCACCAGTGACGGGGACAGGGGGCGAGAGACCCAGTACTTC. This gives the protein CATSDGDRGRETQYF.

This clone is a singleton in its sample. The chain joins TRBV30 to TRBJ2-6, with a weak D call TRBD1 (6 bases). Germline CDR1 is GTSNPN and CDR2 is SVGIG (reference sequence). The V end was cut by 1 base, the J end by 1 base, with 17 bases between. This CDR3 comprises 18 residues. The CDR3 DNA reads TGTGCCTGGAGTGGCGGACAGTTGCATGGGTCTGGGGCCAACGTCCTGACTTTC. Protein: CAWSGGQLHGSGANVLTF.

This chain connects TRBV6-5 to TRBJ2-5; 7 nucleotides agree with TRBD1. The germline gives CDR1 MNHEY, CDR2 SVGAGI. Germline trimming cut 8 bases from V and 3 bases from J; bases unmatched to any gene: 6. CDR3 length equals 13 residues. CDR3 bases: TGTGCCAGCGGTAACAGGGGAAAAGAGACCCAGTACTTC. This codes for CASGNRGKETQYF.

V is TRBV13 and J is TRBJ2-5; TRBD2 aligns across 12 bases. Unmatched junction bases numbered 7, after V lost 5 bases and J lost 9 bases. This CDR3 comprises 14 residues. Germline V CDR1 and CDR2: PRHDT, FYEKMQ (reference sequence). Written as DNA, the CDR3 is TGTGCCAGCAGCCCAGGGACTAGCGGGTACGCCCAGTACTTC. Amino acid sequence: CASSPGTSGYAQYF.

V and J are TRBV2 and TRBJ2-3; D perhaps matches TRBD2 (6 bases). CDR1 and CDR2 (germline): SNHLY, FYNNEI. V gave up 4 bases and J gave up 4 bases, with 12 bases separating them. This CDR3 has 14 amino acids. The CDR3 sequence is CASSVGGGADTQYF. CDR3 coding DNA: TGTGCCAGCAGTGTGGGGGGTGGAGCAGATACGCAGTATTTT.

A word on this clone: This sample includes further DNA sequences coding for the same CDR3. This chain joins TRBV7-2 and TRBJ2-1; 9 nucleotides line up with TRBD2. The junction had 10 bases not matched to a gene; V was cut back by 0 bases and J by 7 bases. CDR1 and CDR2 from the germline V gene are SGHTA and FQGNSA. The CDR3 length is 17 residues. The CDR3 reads CASSLAGGGAGGNEQFF. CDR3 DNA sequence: TGTGCCAGCAGCTTAGCGGGCGGGGGGGCCGGGGGGAATGAGCAGTTCTTC.

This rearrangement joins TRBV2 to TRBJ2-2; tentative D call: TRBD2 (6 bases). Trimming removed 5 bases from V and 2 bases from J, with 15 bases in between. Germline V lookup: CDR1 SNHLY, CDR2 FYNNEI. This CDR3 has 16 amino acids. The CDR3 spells CASSYYSGLNTGELFF. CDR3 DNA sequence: TGTGCCAGCAGTTACTATAGCGGACTCAACACCGGGGAGCTGTTTTTT.

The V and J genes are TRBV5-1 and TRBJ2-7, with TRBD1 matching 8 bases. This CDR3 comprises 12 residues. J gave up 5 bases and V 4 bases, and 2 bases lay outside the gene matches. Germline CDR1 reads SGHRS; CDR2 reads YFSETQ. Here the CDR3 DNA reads TGCGCCAGCAGCAAGACAGGGGACGAGCAGTACTTC. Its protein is CASSKTGDEQYF.

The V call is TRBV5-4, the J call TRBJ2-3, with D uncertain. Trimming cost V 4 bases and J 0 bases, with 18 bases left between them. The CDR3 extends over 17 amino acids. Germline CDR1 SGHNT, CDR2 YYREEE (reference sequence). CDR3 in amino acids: CASSQVGMGGSTDTQYF. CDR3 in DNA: TGTGCCAGCAGCCAAGTCGGAATGGGCGGAAGCACAGATACGCAGTATTTT.

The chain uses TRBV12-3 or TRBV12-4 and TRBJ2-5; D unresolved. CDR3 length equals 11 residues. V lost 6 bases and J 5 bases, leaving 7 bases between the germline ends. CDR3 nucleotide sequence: TGTGCCAGCAGATCTGGGGAGACCCAGTACTTC. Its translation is CASRSGETQYF.

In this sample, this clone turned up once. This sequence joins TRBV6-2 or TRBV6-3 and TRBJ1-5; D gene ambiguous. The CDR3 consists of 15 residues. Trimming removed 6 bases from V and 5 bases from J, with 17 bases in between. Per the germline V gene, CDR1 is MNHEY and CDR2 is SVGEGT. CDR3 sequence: CASSLGWGPDQPQHF. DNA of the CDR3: TGTGCCAGCAGCCTCGGCTGGGGTCCGGATCAGCCCCAGCATTTT.

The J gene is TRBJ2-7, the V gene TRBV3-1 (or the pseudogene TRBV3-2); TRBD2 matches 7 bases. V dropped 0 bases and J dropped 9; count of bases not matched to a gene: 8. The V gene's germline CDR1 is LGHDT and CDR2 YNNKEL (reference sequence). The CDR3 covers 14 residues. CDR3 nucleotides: TGTGCCAGCAGCCAAGATCTACGGACTAGGAGGCAGTACTTC. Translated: CASSQDLRTRRQYF.

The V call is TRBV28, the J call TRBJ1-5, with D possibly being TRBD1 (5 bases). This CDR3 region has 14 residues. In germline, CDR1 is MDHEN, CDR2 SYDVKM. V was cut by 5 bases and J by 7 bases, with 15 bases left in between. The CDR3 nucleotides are TGTGCCAGCAGTCTCCCGGGGCTAGAGCAGCCCCAGCATTTT. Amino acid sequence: CASSLPGLEQPQHF.

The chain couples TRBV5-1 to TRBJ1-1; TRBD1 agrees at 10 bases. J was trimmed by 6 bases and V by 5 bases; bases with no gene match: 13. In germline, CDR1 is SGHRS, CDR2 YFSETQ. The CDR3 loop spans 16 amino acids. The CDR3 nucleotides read TGCGCCAGCAGTGATGCCCGGACAGGGGGGGTTGCTGAAGCTTTCTTT. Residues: CASSDARTGGVAEAFF.

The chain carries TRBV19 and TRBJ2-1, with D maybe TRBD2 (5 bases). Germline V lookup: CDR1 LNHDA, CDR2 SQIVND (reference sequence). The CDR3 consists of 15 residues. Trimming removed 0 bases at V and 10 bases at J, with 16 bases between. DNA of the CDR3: TGTGCCAGTAGTATAGATCTGGTTCTACAGCGGGAGCAGTTCTTC. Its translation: CASSIDLVLQREQFF.

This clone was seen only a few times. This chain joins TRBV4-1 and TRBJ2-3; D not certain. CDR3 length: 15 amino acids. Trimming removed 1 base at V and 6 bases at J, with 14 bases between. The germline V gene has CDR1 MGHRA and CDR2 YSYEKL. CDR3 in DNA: TGCGCCAGCAGCCAAGCAGAGGCGGTATACGATACGCAGTATTTT. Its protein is CASSQAEAVYDTQYF.

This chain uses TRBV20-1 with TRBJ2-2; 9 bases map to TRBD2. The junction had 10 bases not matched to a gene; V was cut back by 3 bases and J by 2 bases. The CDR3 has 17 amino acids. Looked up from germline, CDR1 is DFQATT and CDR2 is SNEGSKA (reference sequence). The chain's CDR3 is CSASSVSGRPNTGELFF. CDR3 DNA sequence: TGCAGTGCTAGTTCTGTTAGCGGGAGACCTAACACCGGGGAGCTGTTTTTT.

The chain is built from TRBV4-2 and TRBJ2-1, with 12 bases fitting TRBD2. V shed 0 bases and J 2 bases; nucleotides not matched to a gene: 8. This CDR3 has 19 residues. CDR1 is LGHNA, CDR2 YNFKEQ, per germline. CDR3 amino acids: CASSQEPLAGGAPYNEQFF. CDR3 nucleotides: TGTGCCAGCAGCCAAGAGCCCCTAGCGGGAGGGGCCCCCTACAATGAGCAGTTCTTC.

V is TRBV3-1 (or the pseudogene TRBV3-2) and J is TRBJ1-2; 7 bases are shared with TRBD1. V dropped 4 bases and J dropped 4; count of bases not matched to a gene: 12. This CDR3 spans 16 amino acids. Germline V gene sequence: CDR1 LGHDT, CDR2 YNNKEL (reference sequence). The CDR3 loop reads CASSPEGAPPSYGYTF. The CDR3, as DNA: TGTGCCAGCAGCCCGGAGGGGGCGCCCCCCTCCTATGGCTACACCTTC.

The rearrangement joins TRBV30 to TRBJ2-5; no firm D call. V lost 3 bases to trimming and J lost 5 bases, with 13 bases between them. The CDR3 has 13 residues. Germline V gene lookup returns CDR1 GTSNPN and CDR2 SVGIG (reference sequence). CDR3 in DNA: TGTGCCTGGAGCGCCGGGCCCCGGGAGACCCAGTACTTC. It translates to CAWSAGPRETQYF.

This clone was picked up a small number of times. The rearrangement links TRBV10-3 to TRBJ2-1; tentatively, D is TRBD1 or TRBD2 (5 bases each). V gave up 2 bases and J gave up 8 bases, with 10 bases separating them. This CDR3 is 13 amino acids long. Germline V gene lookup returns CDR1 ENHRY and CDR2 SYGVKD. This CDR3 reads CAISEVGVDEQFF. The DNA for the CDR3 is TGTGCCATCAGTGAGGTGGGGGTCGATGAGCAGTTCTTC.

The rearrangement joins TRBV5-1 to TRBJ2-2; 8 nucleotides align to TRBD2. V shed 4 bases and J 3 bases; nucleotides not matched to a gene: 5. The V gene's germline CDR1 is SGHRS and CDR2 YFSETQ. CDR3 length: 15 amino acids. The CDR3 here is CASSHGLAYTGELFF. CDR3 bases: TGCGCCAGCAGCCACGGACTAGCTTACACCGGGGAGCTGTTTTTT.

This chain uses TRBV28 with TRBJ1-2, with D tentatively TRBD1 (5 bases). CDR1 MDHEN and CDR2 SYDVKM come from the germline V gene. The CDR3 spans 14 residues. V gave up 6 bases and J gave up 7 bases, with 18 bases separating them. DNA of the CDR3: TGTGCCAGCAGCCTGGAAGAGGGGACGGGTGGCTACACCTTC. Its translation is CASSLEEGTGGYTF.